These 18 T cell receptor beta chains were sequenced from one sample in a study of cytomegalovirus exposure and HLA in healthy donors. In the PCR, 60 Vbeta and 13 Jbeta primers were used. Some clones are missing from TCRdb's copy, which holds only in-frame ones; the method was immunoSEQ multiplex PCR. The repertoire holds about 140,000 clones, with about 80% as singletons. Sequencing input: PBMCs. All receptors derive from a middle-aged woman in good health and CMV-seronegative.

The chain joins TRBV6-6 to TRBJ2-7; D is perhaps TRBD2 (5 bases). V was clipped by 9 bases and J by 6 bases, with 18 bases between them. The CDR3 contains 13 residues. Germline CDR1 reads MNHNY; CDR2 reads SVGAGI (reference sequence). CDR3 protein: CASGPSTRGEQYF. In DNA form, the CDR3 reads TGTGCCAGTGGGCCTTCAACCCGGGGCGAGCAGTACTTC.

V and J are TRBV6-5 and TRBJ2-2; 9 positions match TRBD1. Germline CDR1 is MNHEY and CDR2 is SVGAGI. This CDR3 comprises 15 residues. V lost 5 bases and J lost 7; bases outside the gene matches: 8. This CDR3 reads CASSAPGTGIGELFF. The CDR3 DNA reads as TGTGCCAGCAGTGCACCCGGGACAGGGATCGGGGAGCTGTTTTTT.

The V and J genes are TRBV11-2 and TRBJ2-1, with 7 bases matching TRBD2. Trimming at V came to 6 bases and at J to 7 bases, leaving 9 bases not matched to a gene. Germline lookup yields CDR1 SGHAT and CDR2 FQNNGV. The CDR3 runs to 14 residues. Here the CDR3 reads CASRGGGPSNEQFF. The CDR3 DNA is TGTGCCAGCAGAGGCGGGGGTCCGTCGAATGAGCAGTTCTTC.

The V call is TRBV6-6, the J call TRBJ1-4; D unclear. Germline CDR1 reads MNHNY; CDR2 reads SVGAGI (reference sequence). This CDR3 comprises 14 residues. V lost 1 base to trimming and J lost 6 bases, with 9 bases between them. CDR3 DNA: TGTGCCAGCAGTTACTGGGCGACGGATGAAAAACTGTTTTTT. Its protein is CASSYWATDEKLFF.

The chain recombines TRBV30 with TRBJ1-5; 10 bases are shared with TRBD1. The CDR3 contains 14 residues. Germline-derived CDR1 and CDR2 are GTSNPN and SVGIG (reference sequence). J lost 4 bases, V lost 1 base, and 1 base had no gene match. CDR3: CAWSGTGGNQPQHF. CDR3 coding DNA: TGTGCCTGGAGTGGGACAGGGGGTAATCAGCCCCAGCATTTT.

The J gene is TRBJ1-1, the V gene TRBV20-1; 10 bases match TRBD1. There are 11 residues in the CDR3. Germline V gene lookup returns CDR1 DFQATT and CDR2 SNEGSKA (reference sequence). J was trimmed by 7 bases and V by 6 bases; bases with no gene match: 2. The CDR3 reads CSAGTGDEAFF. The CDR3 DNA is TGCAGTGCCGGGACAGGGGATGAAGCTTTCTTT.

In its sample, this clone was seen once. V usage is TRBV5-1 and J usage is TRBJ2-1; no clear D gene. The CDR3 is made up of 11 amino acids. V shed 1 base and J shed 8 bases, with 4 bases lying between them. Germline V lookup: CDR1 SGHRS, CDR2 YFSETQ. CDR3 sequence: CASSLFYEQFF. The DNA for the CDR3 is TGCGCCAGCAGCTTGTTCTATGAGCAGTTCTTC.

The V and J genes are TRBV5-1 and TRBJ2-2; D is perhaps TRBD2 (5 bases). This CDR3 is built from 14 residues. V lost 0 bases and J lost 4, with 7 bases in between. Per the germline V gene, CDR1 is SGHRS and CDR2 is YFSETQ. CDR3 amino acids: CASSLASSTGELFF. As DNA, the CDR3 is TGCGCCAGCAGCTTGGCTAGCAGCACCGGGGAGCTGTTTTTT.

This chain's CDR3 is CASSVGDRWYEQYF. As DNA, the CDR3 is TGTGCCAGCAGCGTAGGAGACAGGTGGTACGAGCAGTACTTC. The chain couples TRBV9 to TRBJ2-7; D might be TRBD1 (6 bases). In germline, CDR1 is SGDLS, CDR2 YYNGEE. The germline V and J ends were trimmed by 0 bases and 4 bases, with 11 bases remaining between them. This CDR3 contains 14 residues.

The CDR3 bases are TGTGCCAGCAGCTTAACGGGAAGGGTGGATACGCAGTATTTT. It is translated as CASSLTGRVDTQYF. The chain links TRBV7-9 to TRBJ2-3; D possibly corresponds to TRBD2 (5 bases). V lost 2 bases, J lost 6 bases, and 12 bases lay in between. The germline V gene has CDR1 SEHNR and CDR2 FQNEAQ (reference sequence). The CDR3 is made up of 14 amino acids.

V is TRBV11-2 and J is TRBJ2-1; 7 nucleotides align to TRBD1. The CDR3 runs 16 residues. CDR1 is SGHAT, CDR2 FQNNGV, per germline. The ends lost 5 bases at V and 0 bases at J; junction bases unmatched: 7. CDR3 region: CASSPMGQSSYNEQFF. The DNA of the CDR3 is TGTGCCAGCAGCCCGATGGGACAGAGCTCCTACAATGAGCAGTTCTTC.

The J gene is TRBJ2-3, the V gene TRBV15, with D possibly TRBD2 on 6 matching bases. The CDR3 spans 15 residues. V was cut by 0 bases and J by 1 base, with 8 bases left in between. CDR1 is LNHNV and CDR2 is YYDKDF in the germline V gene (reference sequence). CDR3 protein: CATSRDWGGTDTQYF. In nucleotides, the CDR3 is TGTGCCACCAGCAGAGATTGGGGGGGCACAGATACGCAGTATTTT.

The chain joins TRBV5-4 to TRBJ2-1; TRBD2 aligns across 9 bases. The CDR3 runs to 14 residues. In germline, CDR1 is SGHNT, CDR2 YYREEE (reference sequence). The J segment lost 4 bases and the V segment lost 7 bases, leaving 6 bases of the junction unmatched. CDR3 loop: CASGSGGRYNEQFF. CDR3 bases: TGTGCCAGCGGGAGCGGGGGGAGATACAATGAGCAGTTCTTC.

The chain has TRBV7-2 and TRBJ2-7; the D is unclear. Trimming removed 1 base at V and 6 bases at J, with 7 bases between. Germline CDR1 and CDR2: SGHTA and FQGNSA. The CDR3 spans 12 residues. The CDR3 DNA sequence: TGTGCCAGCAGCTTAGTTGGGCTCGAGCAGTACTTC. Encoded protein: CASSLVGLEQYF.

The chain links TRBV19 to TRBJ2-2; a possible D gene is TRBD1 (6 bases). The V end was cut by 8 bases, the J end by 1 base, with 17 bases between. The CDR3 extends over 16 amino acids. Germline lookup yields CDR1 LNHDA and CDR2 SQIVND (reference sequence). For the CDR3, the DNA is TGTGCCAGTGCCAACTTCCGGGACAAGAACACCGGGGAGCTGTTTTTT. This gives the protein CASANFRDKNTGELFF.

J is TRBJ2-7 and V is TRBV10-3; perhaps TRBD2 as D (5 bases). The CDR3 covers 15 residues. Trimming removed 2 bases at V and 2 bases at J, with 13 bases between. Germline CDR1 is ENHRY and CDR2 is SYGVKD. CDR3 protein: CAISETSKTTYEQYF. As DNA, the CDR3 is TGTGCCATCAGTGAGACTAGTAAAACTACCTACGAGCAGTACTTC.

This clone has just one count. The chain recombines TRBV5-1 with TRBJ2-3; D remains unclear. The length of the CDR3 is 15 residues. V lost 0 bases, J lost 2 bases, and 10 bases lay in between. Germline CDR1 and CDR2: SGHRS and YFSETQ. The chain's CDR3 is CASSLDSYPTDTQYF. The CDR3, as DNA: TGCGCCAGCAGCTTGGACAGTTACCCCACAGATACGCAGTATTTT.

The V gene is TRBV27, the J gene TRBJ2-1, with 14 bases that match TRBD2. CDR3 length: 16 residues. CDR1 and CDR2 (germline): MNHEY, SMNVEV (reference sequence). V trimming: 4 bases; J trimming: 9 bases; junction bases outside the gene matches: 8. CDR3: CASSSHGTSGRGEQFF. DNA of the CDR3: TGTGCCAGCAGTTCGCACGGGACTAGCGGGAGAGGTGAGCAGTTCTTC.